This T cell receptor (beta chain) was sequenced in a study of T cells in localized non-small cell lung cancer. Clones were sequenced by immunoSEQ multiplex PCR, and TCRdb holds only the in-frame ones, with some missing. The sample carries some 55,000 clones, over 80% recorded once. Details on this clone: Its specificity is unknown.

Findings of the study overall: A median of 57 of the top 100 tumor clones appeared in adjacent lung, which was paired and uninvolved.

The CDR3 runs 15 residues. With 1 base removed from V and 4 bases from J, the gap between germline ends came to 13 bases. CDR1 and CDR2 (germline): LNHNV, YYDKDF (reference sequence). V is TRBV15 and J is TRBJ1-1; D ambiguous. Material: peripheral blood, obtained before any cancer treatment. The sequence was obtained from a female donor at least 60 years old with stage II squamous cell lung carcinoma. CDR3 sequence (DNA): TGTGCCACCAGCAGAGGACGGGTTGAAAGCACTGAAGCTTTCTTT. Protein: CATSRGRVESTEAFF.